Listed here are 11 T cell receptor beta chains from one sample, sequenced in a study of blood T cell repertoires in COVID-19. The data were produced by immunoSEQ multiplex PCR, yet TCRdb's version contains in-frame clones alone and is incomplete. This table holds 150,000 to 200,000 clones, over 75% found once. What was sequenced was peripheral blood. The receptors stem from a human donor in a cohort sampled during active COVID-19.

The chain couples TRBV25-1 to TRBJ1-2; 10 nucleotides match TRBD1. The V segment lost 7 bases and the J segment 4 bases; nucleotides outside the gene matches: 3. This CDR3 comprises 13 residues. The germline gives CDR1 MGHDK, CDR2 SYGVNS. For the CDR3, the DNA is TGTGCCAGCAAGGGACAGGGGCCCTATGGCTACACCTTC. Protein product: CASKGQGPYGYTF.

This clone was seen a single time. The CDR3 here is CASIGGGVSYNEQFF. The CDR3 DNA sequence: TGTGCCAGCATCGGCGGGGGGGTGTCCTACAATGAGCAGTTCTTC. The chain links TRBV28 to TRBJ2-1, with 9 bases matching TRBD2. The germline V gene encodes CDR1 MDHEN and CDR2 SYDVKM. The CDR3 has 15 residues. V lost 7 bases, J lost 1 base, and 5 bases stayed unmatched. Complete variable domain (other parts from reference TRBV28 and TRBJ2-1): DVKVTQSSRYLVKRTGEKVFLECVQDMDHENMFWYRQDPGLGLRLIYFSYDVKMKEKGDIPEGYSVSREKKERFSLILESASTNQTSMYLCASIGGGVSYNEQFFGPGTRLTVL.

This clone was seen a few times. The rearrangement joins TRBV7-2 to TRBJ2-1; the D gene is possibly TRBD2 (7 bases). V was cut by 7 bases and J by 7 bases, with 17 bases left in between. The germline V gene encodes CDR1 SGHTA and CDR2 FQGNSA. The CDR3 runs to 14 residues. CDR3 coding DNA: TGTGCCAGCATGGGGGGGGCCCTAGGGAATGAGCAGTTCTTC. Translating gives CASMGGALGNEQFF.

The rearrangement joins TRBV11-1 to TRBJ1-6, with 7 bases identical to TRBD1. V was pared by 5 bases and J by 6 bases, with 10 bases of the junction left unmatched. CDR3 length equals 16 residues. Germline assignment: CDR1 SGHAT and CDR2 FQDESV (reference sequence). The CDR3 region has the DNA TGTGCCAGCAGCGGAAAGGTGAGGGGGCTTAATTCACCCCTCCACTTT. Translating gives CASSGKVRGLNSPLHF.

This chain joins TRBV7-2 and TRBJ2-5; weak D call: TRBD1 (5 bases). This CDR3 region has 14 residues. Looked up from germline, CDR1 is SGHTA and CDR2 is FQGNSA. Trimming cost V 5 bases and J 9 bases, with 19 bases left between them. The DNA for the CDR3 is TGTGCCAGCAGCCCCGGTTCTGCCTTAGGGGCCCAGTACTTC. It codes for CASSPGSALGAQYF.

This sequence joins TRBV2 and TRBJ1-2, with TRBD1 identical over 7 bases. This CDR3 comprises 10 residues. Germline V gives CDR1 SNHLY, CDR2 FYNNEI. Losses at the gene ends were 10 bases for V and 8 bases for J; bases not matched to a gene: 4. The chain's CDR3 is CATDREGYTF. CDR3 in DNA: TGTGCCACAGACAGGGAGGGCTACACCTTC.

This clone turned up a few times. This rearrangement joins TRBV5-6 to TRBJ1-6; D gene ambiguous. V lost 6 bases, J lost 5 bases, and 15 bases lay in between. Germline V gene data show CDR1 as SGHDT and CDR2 as YYEEEE. The CDR3 length is 15 residues. The CDR3 sequence: CASTPGGPDNSPLHF. CDR3 in DNA: TGTGCCAGCACCCCCGGCGGGCCCGATAATTCACCCCTCCACTTT.

V and J are TRBV2 and TRBJ1-1, with D maybe TRBD1 (5 bases). Germline V gene lookup returns CDR1 SNHLY and CDR2 FYNNEI. V shed 2 bases and J shed 5 bases, with 12 bases lying between them. This CDR3 is 14 amino acids long. CDR3 sequence (DNA): TGTGCCAGCAGTGAATTGGGGGGTTTGACTGAAGCTTTCTTT. This gives the protein CASSELGGLTEAFF.

The chain is built from TRBV5-1 and TRBJ2-7; D is perhaps TRBD1 (8 bases). Deletions cut 4 bases from V and 1 base from J, with 12 bases between. Germline assignment: CDR1 SGHRS and CDR2 YFSETQ. The CDR3 runs 14 residues. CDR3 residues: CASSHRGGSYEQYF. DNA for the CDR3: TGCGCCAGCAGCCACAGGGGGGGGTCCTACGAGCAGTACTTC.

This clone was found once. The chain carries TRBV4-2 and TRBJ2-5; 12 nucleotides line up with TRBD2. Germline V gene sequence: CDR1 LGHNA, CDR2 YNFKEQ. This CDR3 contains 17 residues. J gave up 2 bases and V 1 base, and 5 bases lay outside the gene matches. Here the CDR3 DNA reads TGTGCCAGCAGCCAAGGAGGGCTAGCGGGAGGGCAAGAGACCCAGTACTTC. Amino acids: CASSQGGLAGGQETQYF.

The J gene is TRBJ2-1, the V gene TRBV19; maybe TRBD1 (6 bases). The CDR3 sequence is 15 residues long. The germline CDR1 and CDR2 sequences are LNHDA and SQIVND (reference sequence). V lost 1 base and J lost 5, with 12 bases in between. The chain's CDR3 is CASSIVQGPNNEQFF. The CDR3 DNA reads TGTGCCAGTAGTATAGTACAGGGCCCAAACAATGAGCAGTTCTTC.